This T cell receptor (beta chain) was sequenced for a study of shared clonotypes between healthy human individuals. The study's findings and limits: Rarefaction showed sorted-subset sequencing was incomplete despite large depth. When compared with the clonotypes that were shared by all four sorted-subset donors, the non-shared clonotypes turned out to have lower generation probabilities.

Turning to this clone: Its antigen is as yet unknown. Other DNA sequences in the sample encode the same CDR3.

The CDR3 spans 11 residues. CDR1 and CDR2 from the germline V gene are MDHEN and SYDVKM. Trimming removed 5 bases from V and 0 bases from J, with 2 bases in between. TCRdb's copy holds only in-frame clones and misses some; the assay was immunoSEQ multiplex PCR. Seen here are about 600,000 clones, 97% observed once, and the top ten hold 0.055% to 0.07%. The clonotype comes from a woman in her 30s in good health. V usage is TRBV28 and J usage is TRBJ2-7, with D unresolved. Sample: naive CD4+ T cells sorted from blood. Subset noted: CD45RA+ positively selected. The CDR3 is CASSHSYEQYF. In nucleotides, the CDR3 is TGTGCCAGCAGTCACTCCTACGAGCAGTACTTC.